Detailed here is one TCR beta chain. This record belongs to a study of control samples from healthy donors and cancer patients. J lost 13 bases, V lost 0 bases, and 5 bases had no gene match. Germline V gene lookup returns CDR1 SGHRS and CDR2 YFSETQ. This CDR3 comprises 14 residues. Sequenced by immunoSEQ multiplex PCR; TCRdb stores in-frame clones only, minus some. The data contain about 89,000 clones, about 84% of them singletons. The gene calls are TRBV5-1 and TRBJ2-2; 11 nucleotides line up with TRBD1. This TCR derives from a middle-aged woman in good health. Specimen: blood. The CDR3 region is CASSLGTGGAGLFF. The CDR3 bases are TGCGCCAGCAGCTTGGGGACAGGGGGCGCTGGGCTGTTTTTT.